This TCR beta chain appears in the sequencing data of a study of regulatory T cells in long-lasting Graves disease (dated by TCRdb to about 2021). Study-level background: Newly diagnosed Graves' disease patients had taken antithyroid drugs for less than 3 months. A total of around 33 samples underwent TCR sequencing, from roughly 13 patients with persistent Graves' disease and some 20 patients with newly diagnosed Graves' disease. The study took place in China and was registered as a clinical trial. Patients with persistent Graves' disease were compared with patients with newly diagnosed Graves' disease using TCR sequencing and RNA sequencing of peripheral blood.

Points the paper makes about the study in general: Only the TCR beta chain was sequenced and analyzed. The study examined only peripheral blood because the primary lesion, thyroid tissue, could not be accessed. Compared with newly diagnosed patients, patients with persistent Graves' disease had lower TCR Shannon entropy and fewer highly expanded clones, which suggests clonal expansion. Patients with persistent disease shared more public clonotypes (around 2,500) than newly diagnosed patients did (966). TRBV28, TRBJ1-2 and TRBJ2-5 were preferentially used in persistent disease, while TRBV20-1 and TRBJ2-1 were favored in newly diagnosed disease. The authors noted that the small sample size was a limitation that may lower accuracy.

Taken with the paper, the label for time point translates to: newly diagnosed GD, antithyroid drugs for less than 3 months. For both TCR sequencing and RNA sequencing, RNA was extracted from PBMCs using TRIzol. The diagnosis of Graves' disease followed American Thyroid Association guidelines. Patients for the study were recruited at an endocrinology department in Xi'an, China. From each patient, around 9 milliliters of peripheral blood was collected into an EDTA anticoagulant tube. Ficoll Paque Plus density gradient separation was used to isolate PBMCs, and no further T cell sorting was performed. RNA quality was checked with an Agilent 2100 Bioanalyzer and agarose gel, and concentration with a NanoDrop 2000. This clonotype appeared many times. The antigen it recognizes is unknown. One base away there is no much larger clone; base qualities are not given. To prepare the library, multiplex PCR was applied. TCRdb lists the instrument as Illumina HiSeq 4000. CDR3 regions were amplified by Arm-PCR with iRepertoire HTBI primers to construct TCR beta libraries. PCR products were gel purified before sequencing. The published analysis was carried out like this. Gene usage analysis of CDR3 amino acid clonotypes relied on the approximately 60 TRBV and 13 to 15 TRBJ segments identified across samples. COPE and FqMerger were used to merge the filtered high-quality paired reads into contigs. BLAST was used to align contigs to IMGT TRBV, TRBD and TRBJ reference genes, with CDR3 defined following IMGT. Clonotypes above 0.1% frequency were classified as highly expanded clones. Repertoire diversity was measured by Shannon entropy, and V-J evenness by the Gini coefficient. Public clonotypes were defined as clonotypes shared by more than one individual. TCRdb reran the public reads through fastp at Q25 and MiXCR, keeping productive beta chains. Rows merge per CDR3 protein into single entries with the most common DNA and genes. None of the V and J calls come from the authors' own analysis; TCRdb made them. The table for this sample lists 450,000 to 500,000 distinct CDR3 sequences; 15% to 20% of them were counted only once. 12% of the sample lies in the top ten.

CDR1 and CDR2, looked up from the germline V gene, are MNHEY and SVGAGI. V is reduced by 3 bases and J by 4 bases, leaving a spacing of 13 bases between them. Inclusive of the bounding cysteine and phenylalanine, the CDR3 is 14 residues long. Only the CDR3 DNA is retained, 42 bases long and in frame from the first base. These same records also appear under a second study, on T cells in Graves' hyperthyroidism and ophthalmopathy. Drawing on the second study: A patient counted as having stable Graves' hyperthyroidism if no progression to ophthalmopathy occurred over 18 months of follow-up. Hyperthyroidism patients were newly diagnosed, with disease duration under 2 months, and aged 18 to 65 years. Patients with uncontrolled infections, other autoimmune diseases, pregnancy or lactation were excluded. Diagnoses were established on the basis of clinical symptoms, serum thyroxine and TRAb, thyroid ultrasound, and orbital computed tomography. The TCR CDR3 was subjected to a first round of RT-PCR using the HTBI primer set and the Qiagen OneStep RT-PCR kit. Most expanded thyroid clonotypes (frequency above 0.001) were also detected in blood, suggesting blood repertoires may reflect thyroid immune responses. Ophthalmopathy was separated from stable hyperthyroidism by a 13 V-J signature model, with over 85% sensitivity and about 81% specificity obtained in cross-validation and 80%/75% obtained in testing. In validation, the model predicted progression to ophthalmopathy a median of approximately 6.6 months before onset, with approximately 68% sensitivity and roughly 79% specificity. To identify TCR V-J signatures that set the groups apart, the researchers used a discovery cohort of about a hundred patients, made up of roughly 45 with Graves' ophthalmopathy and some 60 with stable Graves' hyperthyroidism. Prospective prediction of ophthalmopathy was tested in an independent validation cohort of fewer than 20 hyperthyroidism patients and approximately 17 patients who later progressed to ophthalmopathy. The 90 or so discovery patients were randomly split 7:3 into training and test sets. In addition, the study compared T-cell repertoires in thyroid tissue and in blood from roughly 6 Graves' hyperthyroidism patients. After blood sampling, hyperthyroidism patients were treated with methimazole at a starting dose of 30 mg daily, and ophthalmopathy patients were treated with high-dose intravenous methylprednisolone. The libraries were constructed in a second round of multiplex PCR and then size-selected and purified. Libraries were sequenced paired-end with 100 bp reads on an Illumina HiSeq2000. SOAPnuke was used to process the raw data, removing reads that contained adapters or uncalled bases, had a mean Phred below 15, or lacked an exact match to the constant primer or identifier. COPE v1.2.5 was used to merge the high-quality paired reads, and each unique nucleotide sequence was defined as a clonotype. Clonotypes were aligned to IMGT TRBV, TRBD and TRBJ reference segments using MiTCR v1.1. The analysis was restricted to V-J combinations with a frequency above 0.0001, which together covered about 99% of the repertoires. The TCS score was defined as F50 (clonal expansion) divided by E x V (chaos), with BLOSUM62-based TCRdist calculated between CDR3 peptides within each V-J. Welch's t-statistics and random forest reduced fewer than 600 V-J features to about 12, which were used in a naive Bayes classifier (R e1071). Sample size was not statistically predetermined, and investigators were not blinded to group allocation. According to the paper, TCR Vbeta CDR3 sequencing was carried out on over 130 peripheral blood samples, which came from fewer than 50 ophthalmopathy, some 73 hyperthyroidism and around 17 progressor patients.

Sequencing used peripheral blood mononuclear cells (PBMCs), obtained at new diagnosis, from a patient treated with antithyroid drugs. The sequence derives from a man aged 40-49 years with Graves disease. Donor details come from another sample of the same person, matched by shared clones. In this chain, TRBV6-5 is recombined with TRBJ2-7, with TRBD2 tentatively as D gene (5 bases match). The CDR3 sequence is CASSYIPGSYEQYF. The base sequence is TGTGCCAGCAGTTATATCCCGGGGTCATACGAGCAGTACTTC.